This TCR beta chain was identified in a study of T cell responses to AZD1222 COVID-19 vaccine. V was trimmed by 6 bases and J by 4 bases, leaving 12 bases between them. CDR1 and CDR2 (germline): SGHAT, FQDESV (reference sequence). This CDR3 has 13 residues. This clone was recorded once. The antigen is unknown. Study conclusions and caveats: At baseline, just 6 or 7 AZD1222 recipients tested seropositive. With two AZD1222 doses given, Spike-specific TCR breadth and depth both rose. Among the donors, most were white British and more were female, and clonal diversity was possibly underestimated.

Libraries were prepared by immunoSEQ multiplex PCR; TCRdb keeps only in-frame clonotypes and omits some of them. The sample includes some 120,000 clones, about 89% of them seen just once. This chain joins TRBV11-1 and TRBJ1-1, with a weak D call TRBD1 (5 bases). Sequencing was performed on peripheral blood, taken on day 0 of AZD1222 vaccination. This TCR was sampled from an adult in good health. The CDR3: CASRRGLVTEAFF. The DNA of the CDR3 is TGTGCCAGCAGGAGGGGTTTAGTCACTGAAGCTTTCTTT.